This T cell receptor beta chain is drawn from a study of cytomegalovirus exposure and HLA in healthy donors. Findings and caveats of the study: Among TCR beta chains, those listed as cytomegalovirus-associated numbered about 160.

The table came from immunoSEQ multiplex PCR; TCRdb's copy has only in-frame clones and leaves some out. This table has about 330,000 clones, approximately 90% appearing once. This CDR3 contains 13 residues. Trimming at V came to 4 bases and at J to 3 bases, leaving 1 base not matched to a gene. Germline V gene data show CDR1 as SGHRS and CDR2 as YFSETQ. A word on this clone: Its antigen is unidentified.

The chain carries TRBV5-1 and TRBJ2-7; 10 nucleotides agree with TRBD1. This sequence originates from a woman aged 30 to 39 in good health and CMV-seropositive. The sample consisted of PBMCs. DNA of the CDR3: TGCGCCAGCAGCAGGGACAGGGGCTACGAGCAGTACTTC. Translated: CASSRDRGYEQYF.